This section outlines one TCR beta chain sequence together with its context. V lost 9 bases and J 8 bases, leaving 13 bases between the germline ends. Germline V gene data show CDR1 as KGHDR and CDR2 as SFDVKD. This CDR3 comprises 12 residues. This sample is drawn from a study of chronic HIV infection and antiretroviral therapy. In TCRdb, the 5' RACE reads were re-called with MiXCR into one record per CDR3 protein. The sample holds 40,000 to 60,000 distinct CDR3 sequences, approximately 19% seen once. The rearrangement links TRBV24-1 to TRBJ2-1, with a tentative D call TRBD2 (6 bases). The sequence was obtained from an adult who had HIV and had not received antiretroviral therapy, or was an uninfected healthy control (not recorded which). Sequencing was performed on peripheral blood. The DNA for the CDR3 is TGTGCCACCGGGGCTAGCGAGGATGAGCAGTTCTTC. Residues: CATGASEDEQFF.